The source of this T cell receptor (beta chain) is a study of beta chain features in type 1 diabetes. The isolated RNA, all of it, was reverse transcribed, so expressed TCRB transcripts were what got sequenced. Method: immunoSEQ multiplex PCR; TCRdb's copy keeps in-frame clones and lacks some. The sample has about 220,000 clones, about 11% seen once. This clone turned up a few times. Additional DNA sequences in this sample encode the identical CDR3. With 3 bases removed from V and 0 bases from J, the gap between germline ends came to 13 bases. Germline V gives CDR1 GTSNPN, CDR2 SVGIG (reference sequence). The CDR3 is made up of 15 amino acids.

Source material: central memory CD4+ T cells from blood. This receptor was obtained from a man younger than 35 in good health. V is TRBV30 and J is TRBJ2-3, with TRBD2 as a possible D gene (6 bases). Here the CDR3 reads CAWSRLARSTDTQYF. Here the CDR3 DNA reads TGTGCCTGGAGCCGGCTAGCGCGAAGCACAGATACGCAGTATTTT.